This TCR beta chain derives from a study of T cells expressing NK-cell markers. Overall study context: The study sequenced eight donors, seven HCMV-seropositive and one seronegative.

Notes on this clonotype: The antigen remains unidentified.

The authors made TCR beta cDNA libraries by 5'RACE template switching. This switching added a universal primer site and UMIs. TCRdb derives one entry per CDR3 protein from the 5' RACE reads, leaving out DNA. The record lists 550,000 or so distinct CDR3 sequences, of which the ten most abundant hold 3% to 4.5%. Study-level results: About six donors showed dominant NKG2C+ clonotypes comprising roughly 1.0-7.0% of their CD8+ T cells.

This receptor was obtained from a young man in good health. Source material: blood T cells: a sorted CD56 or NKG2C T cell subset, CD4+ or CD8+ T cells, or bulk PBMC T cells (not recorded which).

CDR3 sequence: CRVPQTSGNNEQFF. V is TRBV20-1 and J is TRBJ2-1; TCRdb's D call, TRBD2, is unchecked because there is no DNA. CDR3 length: 14 residues. CDR1 is DFQATT, CDR2 SNEGSKA, per germline (reference sequence).